A single sample is the source of the 13 T cell receptor beta chains below, sequenced in a study of T-cell reconstitution after alpha-beta-depleted transplantation in children. The library targeted TCRbeta and was prepared with unique molecular identifiers. In TCRdb, the PCR reads were re-called with MiXCR into one record per CDR3 protein. This repertoire shows 350,000 to 450,000 distinct CDR3 sequences, around 21% found once; its top ten account for about 3.8%. The sample here was PBMCs from the stem cell graft donor, taken from the stem cell graft. These receptors originate from a human donor who donated a stem cell graft to a child with acute myeloid leukemia.

This clonotype has at least ten counts. The chain carries TRBV28 and TRBJ2-1, with TRBD2 identical over 7 bases. This CDR3 contains 14 residues. Germline V lookup: CDR1 MDHEN, CDR2 SYDVKM. V was clipped by 2 bases and J by 7 bases; unmatched bases: 5. CDR3 protein: CASSLGGGTNEQFF. The CDR3 DNA reads as TGTGCCAGCAGTTTAGGGGGAGGGACGAATGAGCAGTTCTTC.

CDR3 nucleotides: TGTGCCAGCAGCCTGGGTGAGGGGGGCCCAGACACAGATACGCAGTATTTT. Its translation is CASSLGEGGPDTDTQYF. The rearrangement links TRBV11-2 to TRBJ2-3; tentatively, D is TRBD1 or TRBD2 (6 bases each). This CDR3 has 17 amino acids. V lost 5 bases and J 2 bases, leaving 20 bases between the germline ends. Germline assignment: CDR1 SGHAT and CDR2 FQNNGV.

The chain recombines TRBV7-2 with TRBJ1-1; a possible D gene is TRBD1 (5 bases). The V gene's germline CDR1 is SGHTA and CDR2 FQGNSA. CDR3 length: 14 amino acids. V lost 7 bases, J lost 1 base, and 13 bases lay in between. The CDR3 spells CASTQGHRNTEAFF. The CDR3 DNA reads TGTGCCAGCACCCAGGGCCATAGGAACACTGAAGCTTTCTTT.

The chain is built from TRBV10-3 and TRBJ1-2; 8 nucleotides align to TRBD1. CDR1 ENHRY and CDR2 SYGVKD come from the germline V gene. This CDR3 has 16 amino acids. With V trimmed by 7 bases and J by 3 bases, 13 bases remained unmatched. CDR3 residues: CAIKSPGTGGYYGYTF. CDR3 in DNA: TGTGCCATCAAAAGCCCCGGGACAGGAGGATACTATGGCTACACCTTC.

This clonotype was detected many times. The CDR3 region is CASSSSGRAIEQFF. The CDR3 DNA sequence: TGCGCCAGCAGTTCGAGCGGGAGAGCTATTGAGCAGTTCTTC. V and J are TRBV5-1 and TRBJ2-1; 8 nucleotides match TRBD2. The V segment lost 5 bases and the J segment 9 bases; nucleotides outside the gene matches: 10. CDR1 and CDR2 (germline): SGHRS, YFSETQ. CDR3 size: 14 residues.

The J gene is TRBJ2-7, the V gene TRBV7-2, with D possibly being TRBD1 (6 bases). V was shortened by 6 bases and J by 5 bases, with 14 bases between the two germline ends. The CDR3 is made up of 13 amino acids. CDR1 is SGHTA and CDR2 is FQGNSA in the germline V gene. CDR3 bases: TGTGCCAGCAGGAAAATCCAGGGGAACGAGCAGTACTTC. Translated, it gives CASRKIQGNEQYF.

This clonotype was seen only once. The V call is TRBV15, the J call TRBJ1-5; D perhaps matches TRBD1 (5 bases). The ends were cut back, 0 bases at V and 7 bases at J, with 13 bases in the middle. CDR3 length: 15 amino acids. Germline CDR1 LNHNV, CDR2 YYDKDF (reference sequence). CDR3 nucleotide sequence: TGTGCCACCAGCAGAGATCTAGGGGTCTGGCAGCCCCAGCATTTT. It codes for CATSRDLGVWQPQHF. Drawing the rest from reference TRBV15 and TRBJ1-5, the complete variable domain is DAMVIQNPRYQVTQFGKPVTLSCSQTLNHNVMYWYQQKSSQAPKLLFHYYDKDFNNEADTPDNFQSRRPNTSFCFLDIRSPGLGDTAMYLCATSRDLGVWQPQHFGDGTRLSIL.

This clonotype has a handful of counts. Here the CDR3 reads CASSPYSGANVLTF. In DNA, the CDR3 is TGTGCCAGCAGCCCTTACTCTGGGGCCAACGTCCTGACTTTC. The V and J genes are TRBV27 and TRBJ2-6; the D is unclear. CDR3 length equals 14 residues. The V gene lost 6 bases and the J gene lost 0 bases, with 6 bases spanning the gap. CDR1 and CDR2 (germline): MNHEY, SMNVEV (reference sequence).

There are a few counts of this clonotype. The CDR3 region is CASSSSWETQYF. In nucleotides, the CDR3 is TGTGCCAGCAGTTCCAGCTGGGAGACCCAGTACTTC. The chain links TRBV12-3 or TRBV12-4 to TRBJ2-5; D is ambiguous. With 4 bases removed from V and 5 bases from J, the gap between germline ends came to 8 bases. The CDR3 extends over 12 amino acids.

The chain is built from TRBV28 and TRBJ2-7; tentatively, D is TRBD1 (5 bases). Germline CDR1 reads MDHEN; CDR2 reads SYDVKM. CDR3 length: 13 residues. The V gene lost 7 bases and the J gene lost 6 bases, with 16 bases spanning the gap. The CDR3 sequence is CASTPTGWREQYF. DNA for the CDR3: TGTGCCAGCACTCCTACAGGCTGGCGCGAGCAGTACTTC.

V usage is TRBV7-9 and J usage is TRBJ2-7; 9 bases agree with TRBD1. Germline assignment: CDR1 SEHNR and CDR2 FQNEAQ (reference sequence). With 2 bases clipped from V and 5 bases from J, the junction kept 7 bases outside the gene matches. The CDR3 length is 15 residues. The CDR3 nucleotides are TGTGCCAGCAGCTTATTTGGACAGGGGACCAACGAGCAGTACTTC. Translation: CASSLFGQGTNEQYF.

Ten or more counts support this clonotype. This chain links TRBV20-1 with TRBJ2-7; D may be TRBD1 or TRBD2 (5 bases each). The CDR3 contains 11 residues. Germline loops: CDR1 DFQATT, CDR2 SNEGSKA (reference sequence). Trimming stripped 7 bases from V and 5 bases from J, with 12 bases between. The CDR3 region is CSVWGTHEQYF. The CDR3 region has the DNA TGCAGTGTATGGGGGACCCACGAGCAGTACTTC.

The V and J genes are TRBV10-3 and TRBJ2-2; 10 bases agree with TRBD2. Germline V gene sequence: CDR1 ENHRY, CDR2 SYGVKD. The V segment lost 8 bases and the J segment 9 bases; nucleotides outside the gene matches: 9. The CDR3 covers 14 residues. The CDR3 DNA is TGTGCCATCGGTCCTAGCGGGAGAGGCAGGGAGCTGTTTTTT. Translated: CAIGPSGRGRELFF.